This T cell receptor (beta chain) was obtained from a study of T cells in Graves' hyperthyroidism and ophthalmopathy (dated by TCRdb to between 2017 and 2020). In the study overall: Peripheral blood was sampled at the time of initial diagnosis, prior to any treatment. In addition, the study compared T-cell repertoires in thyroid tissue and in blood from six Graves' hyperthyroidism patients. An independent validation cohort of 18 to 20 hyperthyroidism patients and approximately 17 patients who later progressed to ophthalmopathy tested prospective prediction of ophthalmopathy. After sampling, hyperthyroidism patients received methimazole starting at 30 mg daily, and ophthalmopathy patients received high-dose intravenous methylprednisolone. The approximately 97 discovery patients were randomly divided into training and test sets at a 7:3 ratio. To identify TCR V-J signatures that set the groups apart, the researchers used a discovery cohort of 90 to 100 patients, made up of approximately 43 with Graves' ophthalmopathy and 57 with stable Graves' hyperthyroidism. According to the paper, TCR Vbeta CDR3 sequencing was carried out on about 140 peripheral blood samples, which came from 40 to 45 ophthalmopathy, around 74 hyperthyroidism and some 17 progressor patients.

Of note for this clonotype: Its antigen remains undetermined. Nothing much larger sits one base from this clone, and base qualities are not available.

General conclusions and limits of the study: A 13 V-J signature model separated ophthalmopathy from stable hyperthyroidism, with just over 85% sensitivity and 81% to 82% specificity in cross-validation and 80%/75% in testing. Blood samples also contained most of the expanded thyroid clonotypes (frequency above 0.001), which suggests that blood repertoires may reflect thyroid immune responses. No statistical method was used to set the sample size in advance, and investigators knew the group allocation. In validation, the model predicted progression to ophthalmopathy with around 71% sensitivity and about 72% specificity, a median of approximately 6.5 months before onset.

The TCR beta CDR3 regions were amplified from the RNA transcripts. A first-round RT-PCR of the TCR CDR3 used the HTBI primer set with the Qiagen OneStep RT-PCR kit. A second multiplex PCR round built the libraries, followed by size selection and purification. Libraries were sequenced paired-end with 100 bp reads on an Illumina HiSeq2000. The source study handled its data this way. SOAPnuke was used to process the raw data, with reads discarded if the reads contained adapters or uncalled bases, had a mean Phred below 15, or lacked an exact constant-primer or identifier match. COPE v1.2.5 was used to merge high-quality paired reads, and clonotypes were defined as unique nucleotide sequences. MiTCR v1.1 was used to align the clonotypes against IMGT TRBV, TRBD and TRBJ reference segments. Analysis was restricted to V-J combinations with a frequency above 0.0001, which covered 99.2% of repertoires. The TCS score was defined as F50 (clonal expansion) divided by E x V (chaos), with BLOSUM62-based TCRdist calculated between CDR3 peptides within each V-J. Welch's t-statistics and random forest reduced 450 to 600 V-J features to 13, which were used in a naive Bayes classifier (R e1071). The public reads were reprocessed in TCRdb via fastp at Q25 and MiXCR, keeping in-frame beta chains. Each CDR3 protein appears once, grouped with its most common genes and DNA. The authors' filters were not applied to this entry. A total of 500,000 to 750,000 distinct CDR3 sequences appear in this sample, approximately 14% of them only once. Around 6.6% of the sample rests with the top ten.

CDR1 and CDR2 (DFQATT, SNEGSKA) derive from the germline V gene (reference sequence). From its cysteine to its phenylalanine, the CDR3 spans 14 amino acids. Of the read, only the CDR3 DNA is kept; its 42 bases are in frame from base 1. V sheds 6 bases and J sheds 1 base, leaving 14 bases between their ends. Graves' hyperthyroidism was defined as stable when no progression to ophthalmopathy occurred over 18 months of follow-up. Hyperthyroidism patients were newly diagnosed, had a disease duration of under 2 months, and were aged 18 to 65 years. The study excluded patients with uncontrolled infections, other autoimmune diseases, pregnancy or lactation. Diagnoses were established on the basis of clinical symptoms, serum thyroxine and TRAb, thyroid ultrasound, and orbital computed tomography. PBMCs were separated from under 12 ml of fresh peripheral blood using Ficoll-Paque density gradient centrifugation. Total RNA was extracted with Trizol reagent, and quality was checked on an Agilent 2100 Bioanalyzer.

The V and J segments used are TRBV20-1 and TRBJ2-3, with the D segment identity uncertain. The receptor comes from a woman aged 30 to 39 with Graves' hyperthyroidism. Sequenced sample: blood. The CDR3 corresponds to CSASEASGTDTQYF. The nucleotide sequence is TGCAGTGCGAGCGAGGCATCTGGCACAGATACGCAGTATTTT.